The source of this TCR beta chain is a study of blood T cell repertoires in COVID-19. Study at large: Donors in the United States, Italy and Spain gave samples during acute or convalescent COVID-19. PBMCs, B-cell-depleted T cells, or T cells were the source of the cDNA or gDNA that made up the material.

In the original workflow: Nucleated cell number was recorded as an estimate derived from reference gene primer amplification. The assay was immunoSEQ multiplex PCR, and TCRdb's table has in-frame clones only and misses some. V, J and clone size are those of that table, while D and trimming were read from the DNA. The data contain tens of thousands of clones, around 73% of them singletons. The ends were cut back, 2 bases at V and 11 bases at J, with 9 bases in the middle. The CDR3 has 10 residues. Germline loops: CDR1 GTSNPN, CDR2 SVGIG (reference sequence). This clone was detected once. The chain carries TRBV30 and TRBJ1-1, with D possibly matching TRBD1 (6 bases). This TCR was sampled from a man older than 75 with acute or convalescent COVID-19. The material sequenced was peripheral blood. For the CDR3, the DNA is TGTGCCTGGAGTAGGGGGACGGCTTTCTTT. Encoded protein: CAWSRGTAFF.